These 5 T cell receptor delta chains were all obtained from the same sample, sequenced in a study of γδ T cells in repeated Plasmodium falciparum infection. TCRdb re-processed the multiplex PCR reads via CATT. Altogether 53,000 or so delta-chain clones are present, around 2% being singletons, with the ten largest covering 24%. Bulk repertoires came from Vgamma9/Vdelta2+ or Vdelta2-negative gammadelta T cells flow-sorted from PBMC. The sample was gamma-delta T cells from blood. The receptor set was obtained from a pool of human donors (malaria-infected and uninfected, not separated).

The sample holds a few counts of this clone. The protein that TCRdb holds for this DNA derives from a much larger clone and differs from the translated DNA at residue 10, which likely indicates a read error; the protein shown here is translated from the DNA. V gene TRDV1 combines with J gene TRDJ1; TRDD2 matches at 8 bases. V shed 5 bases and J 7 bases; nucleotides not matched to a gene: 9. CDR3 length: 14 residues. Germline CDR1 TSWWSYY, CDR2 QGS. CDR3 sequence (DNA): TGTGCTCTTGGGATTCTTCCTACAGAGTGTAAACTCATCTTT. Translating gives CALGILPTECKLIF.

The sample holds a few counts of this clone. The TCRdb protein, from a much larger clone, departs from this DNA's translation at residue 4, likely by read error; the protein shown derives from the DNA. The V and J genes are TRDV3 and TRDJ1; the D gene could be TRDD1 or TRDD3 (5 bases each). In the absence of a J gene in TCRdb, the DNA was matched to germline to assign it here. Germline V CDR1 and CDR2: TVYSNPD, GDNSRS (reference sequence). The CDR3 has 21 residues. V lost 3 bases and J 0 bases, leaving 35 bases between the germline ends. The DNA for the CDR3 is TGTGCCTTCCGTGGGGTCCCACGAAAGGGGACCAACCAGAAATACACCGATAAACTCATCTTT. Translated: CAFRGVPRKGTNQKYTDKLIF. The full variable domain, in which reference TRDV3 and TRDJ1 provide the parts outside the CDR3, is CDKVTQSSPDQTVASGSEVVLLCTYDTVYSNPDLFWYRIRPDYSFQFVFYGDNSRSEGADFTQGRFSVKHILTQKAFHLVISPVRTEDSATYYCAFRGVPRKGTNQKYTDKLIFGKGTRVTVEP.

This clone was found many times. With only one base between it and a far larger clone, this is likely a read error. The sample holds other DNA sequences that translate to the same CDR3. The J gene is TRDJ3, the V gene TRDV2, with TRDD3 matching over 12 bases. TCRdb carries no J gene annotation; the J gene was assigned here by matching the DNA with germline. The CDR3 has 21 amino acids. In germline, CDR1 is GEAIGNYY, CDR2 EKD. The CDR3 coding sequence is TGTGCCTGTGACACTTTACTGGGGGATACACGATCCTCCTGGGACACCCGGCAGATGTTTTTC. Protein product: CACDTLLGDTRSSWDTRQMFF.

This clone was recorded a few times. The protein in TCRdb stems from a much larger clone and differs at residue 11 from this DNA's translation, likely a read error; here the protein is translated from the DNA. This chain connects TRDV3 to TRDJ1, with unresolved D. The CDR3 contains 16 residues. Germline CDR1 reads TVYSNPD; CDR2 reads GDNSRS (reference sequence). The germline V and J ends were trimmed by 4 bases and 3 bases, with 24 bases remaining between them. The CDR3 bases are TGTGCCTCGTGGGCCGGGGCGCTACGGGCCGCCGATAAACTCATCTTT. It is translated as CASWAGALRAADKLIF. Filled out from reference TRDV3 and TRDJ1, the complete variable domain reads CDKVTQSSPDQTVASGSEVVLLCTYDTVYSNPDLFWYRIRPDYSFQFVFYGDNSRSEGADFTQGRFSVKHILTQKAFHLVISPVRTEDSATYYCASWAGALRAADKLIFGKGTRVTVEP.

This clone was found many times. TCRdb has a much larger clone's protein, which differs at residue 18 from the translation of this DNA, likely because of a read error; what is shown is the protein translated from the DNA. The V gene call reads TRDV1; no J gene was called; the table's D call, TRDD3, was not checked against the DNA. The germline V gene encodes CDR1 TSWWSYY and CDR2 QGS. The CDR3 sequence is 19 residues long. CDR3 sequence: CALGETFPIWDWGSDKLTF. Here the CDR3 DNA reads TGTGCTCTTGGGGAAACTTTCCCTATCTGGGACTGGGGGTCCGATAAACTCACCTTT.